The clone carrying this T cell receptor beta chain was picked up a small number of times. Its target is unknown. The data belong to a study of radiation and T cells in renal cell carcinoma. Time point denoted: baseline pretreatment blood. Treatment denoted: 15 Gy SBRT to primary tumor, nephrectomy 4 weeks later. Radiation-treated patients gave blood at baseline, week 2 and week 4. The patient's renal cell carcinoma had clear cell pathology. Regarding the study as a whole: Top tumor clonotypes rose in blood 2 weeks post-radiation, then contracted. Pretreatment tumor biopsies were lacking, so baseline clonotypes are unknown.

Germline CDR1 SGHRS, CDR2 YFSETQ. Trimming stripped 3 bases from V and 0 bases from J, with 14 bases between. The CDR3 contains 16 residues. Generated by immunoSEQ multiplex PCR, the TCRdb table keeps only in-frame clones and is missing some. The sample records around 94,000 clones, 86% being singletons. The chain carries TRBV5-1 and TRBJ2-3; TRBD2 is a possible D gene (7 bases). The sequenced sample was blood, obtained from a patient whose treatment included radiotherapy and nephrectomy. The receptor comes from a man aged 50-60 years with renal cell carcinoma. DNA of the CDR3: TGCGCCAGCAGCTGGGGGCGGCGGGGGAGCACAGATACGCAGTATTTT. As protein: CASSWGRRGSTDTQYF. Together with reference TRBV5-1 and TRBJ2-3, the CDR3 gives the full variable domain: KAGVTQTPRYLIKTRGQQVTLSCSPISGHRSVSWYQQTPGQGLQFLFEYFSETQRNKGNFPGRFSGRQFSNSRSEMNVSTLELGDSALYLCASSWGRRGSTDTQYFGPGTRLTVL.